Listed below are T cell receptor beta chains from one sample, sequenced in a study of T cell responses to AZD1222 COVID-19 vaccine. Assay: immunoSEQ multiplex PCR; the TCRdb copy retains only in-frame clones and omits some. The sample has fewer than 130,000 clones, nearly 90% seen once. The starting material was peripheral blood, obtained on day 0 of AZD1222 vaccination. Source of these receptors: an adult in good health. The CDR3 runs from the conserved cysteine through the conserved F or W. The D gene is left open where the match is weak. Not all rows give a size; the values are once, few, many and, for expanded clones, a class.

DNA	CDR3	V	size	J	D
TGTGCCAGCAGACCCGACAGGGGAGATGGCTACACCTTC	CASRPDRGDGYTF	TRBV12-3/TRBV12-4	-	TRBJ1-2	TRBD1
TGCAGTGCTCCCAGACCCTATGGCTACACCTTC	CSAPRPYGYTF	TRBV20-1	once	TRBJ1-2	-
TGTGCCAGCTCACCGATTGGTTCGACAGGGCCCCCCTACGAGCAGTACTTC	CASSPIGSTGPPYEQYF	TRBV18	-	TRBJ2-7	TRBD1
TGTGCCAGTAGTATAGGGGGAGCGAGCCAAGAGACCCAGTACTTC	CASSIGGASQETQYF	TRBV19	-	TRBJ2-5	-
TGCGCCAGCAGTGAGGTAGGGCAGGCAGGCAATCAGCCCCAGCATTTT	CASSEVGQAGNQPQHF	TRBV10-2	-	TRBJ1-5	-
TGCGCCAGCAGTCCGAACGTCCGGGGGGCCAGGAATGAGCAGTTCTTC	CASSPNVRGARNEQFF	TRBV5-1	-	TRBJ2-1	-
TGCAGCGGAAACCGGGTGAACACTGAAGCTTTCTTT	CSGNRVNTEAFF	TRBV29-1	once	TRBJ1-1	-
TGTGCCACCAGTGATGGGGGGAGAGGATTTAACAATGAGCAGTTCTTC	CATSDGGRGFNNEQFF	TRBV24-1	-	TRBJ2-1	-
TGTGCCAGCAGCGCCCGACAGGGCCTCACCGGGGAGCTGTTTTTT	CASSARQGLTGELFF	TRBV9	-	TRBJ2-2	TRBD1
TGTGCCAGCAGCGCTCTCCTAGCGGAGAACACCGGGGAGCTGTTTTTT	CASSALLAENTGELFF	TRBV9	-	TRBJ2-2	TRBD2
TGTGCCTGGAGTCTCCAGGGGGCTAGAACGAATGAGCAGTTCTTC	CAWSLQGARTNEQFF	TRBV30	-	TRBJ2-1	TRBD1
TGTGCCAGTACCGTCGAGGGACTTATATACAATGAGCAGTTCTTC	CASTVEGLIYNEQFF	TRBV19	many	TRBJ2-1	-
TGTGCCAGCAGGGGAACGACAGGACTCAATGAAAAACTGTTTTTT	CASRGTTGLNEKLFF	TRBV6-5	once	TRBJ1-4	-
TGTGCCAGCAGCCCCCCTGGACAGCTCAATGAGCAGTTCTTC	CASSPPGQLNEQFF	TRBV5-4	-	TRBJ2-1	-
TGTGCCAGCAGTTCCAGCCTTCCGGGACAGGTACCCTACGAGCAGTACTTC	CASSSSLPGQVPYEQYF	TRBV27	-	TRBJ2-7	TRBD1